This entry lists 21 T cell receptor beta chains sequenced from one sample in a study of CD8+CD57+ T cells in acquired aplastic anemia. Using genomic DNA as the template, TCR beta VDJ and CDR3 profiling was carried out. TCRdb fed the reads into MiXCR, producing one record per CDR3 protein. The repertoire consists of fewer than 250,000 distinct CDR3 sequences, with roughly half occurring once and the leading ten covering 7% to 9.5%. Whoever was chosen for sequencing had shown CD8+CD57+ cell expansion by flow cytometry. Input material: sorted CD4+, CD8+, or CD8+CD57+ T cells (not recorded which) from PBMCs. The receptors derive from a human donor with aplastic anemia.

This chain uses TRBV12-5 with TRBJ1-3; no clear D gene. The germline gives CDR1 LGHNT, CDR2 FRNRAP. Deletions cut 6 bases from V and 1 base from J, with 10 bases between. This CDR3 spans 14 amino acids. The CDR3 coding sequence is TGTGCTAGTGGCAATAGAACTTCTGGAAACACCATATATTTT. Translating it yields CASGNRTSGNTIYF.

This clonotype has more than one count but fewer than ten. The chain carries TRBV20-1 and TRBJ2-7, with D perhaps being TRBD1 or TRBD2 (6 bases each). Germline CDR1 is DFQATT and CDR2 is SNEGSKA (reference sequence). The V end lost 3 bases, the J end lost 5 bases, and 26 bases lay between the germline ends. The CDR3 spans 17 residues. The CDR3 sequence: CSASLLTGRGRVNEQYF. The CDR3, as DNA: TGCAGTGCTAGTCTTCTCACAGGACGGGGGCGAGTGAACGAGCAGTACTTC.

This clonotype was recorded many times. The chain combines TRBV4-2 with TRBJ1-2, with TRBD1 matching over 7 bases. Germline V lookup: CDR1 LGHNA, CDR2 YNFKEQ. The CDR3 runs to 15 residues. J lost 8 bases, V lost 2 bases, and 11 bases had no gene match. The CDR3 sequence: CASSQITGVTEGYTF. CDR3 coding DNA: TGTGCCAGCAGCCAAATTACAGGGGTGACCGAGGGCTACACCTTC.

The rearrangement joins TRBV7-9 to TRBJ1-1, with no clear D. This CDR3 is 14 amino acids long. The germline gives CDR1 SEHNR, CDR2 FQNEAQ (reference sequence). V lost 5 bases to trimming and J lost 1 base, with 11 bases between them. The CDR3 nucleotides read TGTGCCAGCAGCATCGAGGTAGGGAACACTGAAGCTTTCTTT. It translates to CASSIEVGNTEAFF.

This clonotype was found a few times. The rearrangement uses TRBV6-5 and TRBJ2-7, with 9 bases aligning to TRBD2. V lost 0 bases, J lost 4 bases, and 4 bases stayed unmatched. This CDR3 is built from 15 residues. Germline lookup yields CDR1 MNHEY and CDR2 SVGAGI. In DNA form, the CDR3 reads TGTGCCAGCAGTTACTCCGTAGCGGGAGCTTACGAGCAGTACTTC. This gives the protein CASSYSVAGAYEQYF.

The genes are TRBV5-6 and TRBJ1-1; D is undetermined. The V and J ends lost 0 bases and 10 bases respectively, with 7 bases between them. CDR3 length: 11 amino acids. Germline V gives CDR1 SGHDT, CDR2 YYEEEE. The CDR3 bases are TGTGCCAGCAGCTTGGAGGCAGGAGCTTTCTTT. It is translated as CASSLEAGAFF. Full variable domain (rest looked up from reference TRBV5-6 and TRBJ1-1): DAGVTQSPTHLIKTRGQQVTLRCSPKSGHDTVSWYQQALGQGPQFIFQYYEEEERQRGNFPDRFSGHQFPNYSSELNVNALLLGDSALYLCASSLEAGAFFGQGTRLTVV.

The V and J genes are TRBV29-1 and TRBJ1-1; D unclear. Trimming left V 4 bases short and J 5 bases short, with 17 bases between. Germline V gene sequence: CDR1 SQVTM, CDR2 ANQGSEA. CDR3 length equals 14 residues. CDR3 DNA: TGCAGCGTTGGAATGGAGGGCCTGGGGACTGAAGCTTTCTTT. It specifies CSVGMEGLGTEAFF.

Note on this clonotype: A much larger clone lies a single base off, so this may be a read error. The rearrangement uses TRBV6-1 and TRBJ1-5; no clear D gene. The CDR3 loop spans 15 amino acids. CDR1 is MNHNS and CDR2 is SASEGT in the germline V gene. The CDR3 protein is CASRPGQEGNRPQHF. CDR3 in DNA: TGTGCCAGCAGACCGGGTCAGGAGGGCAATCGGCCCCAGCATTTT.

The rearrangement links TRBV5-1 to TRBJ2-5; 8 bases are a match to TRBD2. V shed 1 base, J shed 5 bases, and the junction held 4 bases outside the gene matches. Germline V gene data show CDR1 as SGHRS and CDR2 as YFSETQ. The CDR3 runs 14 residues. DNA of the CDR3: TGCGCCAGCAGCTTGCAAGCGGGAGAGGAGACCCAGTACTTC. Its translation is CASSLQAGEETQYF.

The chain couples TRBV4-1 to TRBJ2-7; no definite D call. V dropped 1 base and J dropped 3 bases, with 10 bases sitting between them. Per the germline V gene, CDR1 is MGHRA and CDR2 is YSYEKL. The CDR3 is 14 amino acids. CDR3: CASSQALQVYEQYF. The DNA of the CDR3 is TGCGCCAGCAGCCAAGCATTGCAGGTCTACGAGCAGTACTTC.

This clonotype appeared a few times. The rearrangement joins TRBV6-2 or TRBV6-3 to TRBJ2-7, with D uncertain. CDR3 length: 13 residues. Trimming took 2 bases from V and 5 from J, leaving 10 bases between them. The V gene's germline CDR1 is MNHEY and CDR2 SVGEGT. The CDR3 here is CASSYAPNNEQYF. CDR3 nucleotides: TGTGCCAGCAGTTACGCCCCCAATAACGAGCAGTACTTC.

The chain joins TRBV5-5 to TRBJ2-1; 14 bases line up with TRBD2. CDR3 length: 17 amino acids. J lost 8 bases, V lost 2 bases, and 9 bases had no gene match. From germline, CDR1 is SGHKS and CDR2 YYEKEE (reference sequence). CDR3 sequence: CASSFPEGTSGGYEQFF. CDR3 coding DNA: TGTGCCAGCAGCTTCCCTGAGGGGACTAGCGGGGGTTATGAGCAGTTCTTC.

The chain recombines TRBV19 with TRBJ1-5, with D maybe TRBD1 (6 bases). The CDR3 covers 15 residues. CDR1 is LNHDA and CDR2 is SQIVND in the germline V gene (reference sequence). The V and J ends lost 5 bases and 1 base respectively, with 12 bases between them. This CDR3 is CASSPATGSNQPQHF. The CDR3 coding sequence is TGTGCCAGTAGTCCCGCGACAGGAAGCAATCAGCCCCAGCATTTT.

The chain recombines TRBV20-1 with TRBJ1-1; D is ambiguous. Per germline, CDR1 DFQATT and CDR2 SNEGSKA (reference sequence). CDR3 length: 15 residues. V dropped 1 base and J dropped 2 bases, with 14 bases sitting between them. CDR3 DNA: TGCAGTGCTAGAGTAGTCGGATACCATAACACTGAAGCTTTCTTT. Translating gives CSARVVGYHNTEAFF.

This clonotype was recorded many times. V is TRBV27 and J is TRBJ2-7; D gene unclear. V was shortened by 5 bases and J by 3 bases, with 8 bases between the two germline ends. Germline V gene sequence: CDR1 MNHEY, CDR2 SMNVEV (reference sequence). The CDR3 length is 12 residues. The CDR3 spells CASSNHGYEQYF. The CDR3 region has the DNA TGTGCCAGCAGTAATCACGGCTACGAGCAGTACTTC.

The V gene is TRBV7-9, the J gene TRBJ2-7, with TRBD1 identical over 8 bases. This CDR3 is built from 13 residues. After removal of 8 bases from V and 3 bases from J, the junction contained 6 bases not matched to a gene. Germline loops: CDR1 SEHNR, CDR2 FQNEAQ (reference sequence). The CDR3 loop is CASALRGHYEQYF. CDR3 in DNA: TGTGCCAGCGCCCTCAGGGGGCACTACGAGCAGTACTTC.

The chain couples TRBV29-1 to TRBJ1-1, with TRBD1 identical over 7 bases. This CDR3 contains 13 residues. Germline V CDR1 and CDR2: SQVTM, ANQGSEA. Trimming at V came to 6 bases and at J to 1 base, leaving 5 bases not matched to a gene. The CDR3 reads CSVQQGGNTEAFF. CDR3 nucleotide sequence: TGCAGCGTGCAGCAGGGGGGGAACACTGAAGCTTTCTTT.

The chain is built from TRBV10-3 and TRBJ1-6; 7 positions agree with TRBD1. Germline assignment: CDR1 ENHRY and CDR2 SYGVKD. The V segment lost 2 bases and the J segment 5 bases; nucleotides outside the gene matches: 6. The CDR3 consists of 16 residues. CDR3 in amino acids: CAISEGPGGNNSPLHF. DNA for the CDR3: TGTGCCATCAGTGAGGGGCCAGGGGGAAATAATTCACCCCTCCACTTT.

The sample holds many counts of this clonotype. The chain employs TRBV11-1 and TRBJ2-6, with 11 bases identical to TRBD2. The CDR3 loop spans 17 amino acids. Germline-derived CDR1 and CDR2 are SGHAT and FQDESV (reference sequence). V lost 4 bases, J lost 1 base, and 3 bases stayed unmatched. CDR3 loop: CASSSSGGQSGANVLTF. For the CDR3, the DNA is TGTGCCAGCAGCTCTAGCGGGGGGCAATCTGGGGCCAACGTCCTGACTTTC. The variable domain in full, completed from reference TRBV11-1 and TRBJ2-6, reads EAEVAQSPRYKITEKSQAVAFWCDPISGHATLYWYRQILGQGPELLVQFQDESVVDDSQLPKDRFSAERLKGVDSTLKIQPAELGDSAMYLCASSSSGGQSGANVLTFGAGSRLTVL.

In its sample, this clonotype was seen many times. CDR3 region: CASTSDTENTEAFF. As DNA, the CDR3 is TGTGCCAGCACCTCGGACACAGAGAACACTGAAGCTTTCTTT. The chain has TRBV6-4 and TRBJ1-1, with a possible D match to TRBD1 (5 bases). The V end was cut by 7 bases, the J end by 1 base, with 13 bases between. The germline CDR1 and CDR2 sequences are MRHNA and SNTAGT. CDR3 length equals 14 residues.

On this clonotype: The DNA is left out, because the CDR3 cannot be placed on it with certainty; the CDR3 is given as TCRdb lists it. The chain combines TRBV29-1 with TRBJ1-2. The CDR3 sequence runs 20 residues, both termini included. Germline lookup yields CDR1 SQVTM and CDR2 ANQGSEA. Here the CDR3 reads CGEVNRAMATPSSPLYGYTF.